These 8 T cell receptor beta chains came from one sample sequenced in a study of blood T cell repertoires in COVID-19 (dated by TCRdb to 2018 to 2021). Library preparation employed the immunoSEQ multiplex PCR assay. Imported from immuneACCESS, the table was reduced by TCRdb to in-frame sequences with V and J called. These copies leave out some clones; in studies compared against another copy, an unresolved V gene accounts for under half, and the cause of the remainder is not known. Present in this sample are under 300,000 clones, roughly four fifths of which were seen just once. Of the sample, approximately 9.4% is held by the ten largest clones. Source material: peripheral blood. These receptors were obtained from a woman older than 75 with acute or convalescent COVID-19.

The chain is built from TRBV18 and TRBJ2-6, with a weak D call TRBD1 (5 bases). The CDR3 extends over 16 amino acids. The ends were cut back, 0 bases at V and 0 bases at J, with 6 bases in the middle. From germline, CDR1 is KGHSH and CDR2 LQKENI. In nucleotides, the CDR3 is TGTGCCAGCTCACCACCGGGGCTCTCTGGGGCCAACGTCCTGACTTTC. The encoded protein is CASSPPGLSGANVLTF.

The chain recombines TRBV5-4 with TRBJ2-6; D is uncertain. The CDR3 is 14 amino acids. Trimming shortened V by 4 bases and J by 2 bases, and 7 bases separated the two germline ends. Germline lookup yields CDR1 SGHNT and CDR2 YYREEE (reference sequence). CDR3 coding DNA: TGTGCCAGCAGCACCCAGGCTGGGGCCAACGTCCTGACTTTC. Protein product: CASSTQAGANVLTF.

This rearrangement joins TRBV29-1 to TRBJ1-6; D unclear. From germline, CDR1 is SQVTM and CDR2 ANQGSEA. The V end was cut by 3 bases, the J end by 0 bases, with 15 bases between. The CDR3 spans 17 residues. CDR3 loop: CSVDRLGTSSYNSPLHF. Written as DNA, the CDR3 is TGCAGCGTTGACAGGCTGGGCACGAGCTCCTATAATTCACCCCTCCACTTT.

The CDR3 DNA is TGTGCCAGCACTGGGCCGTCCTATAATTCACCCCTCCACTTT. This gives the protein CASTGPSYNSPLHF. This chain connects TRBV2 to TRBJ1-6; no clear D. Trimming stripped 7 bases from V and 1 base from J, with 8 bases between. The CDR3 has 14 amino acids. Germline CDR1 SNHLY, CDR2 FYNNEI. Together with reference TRBV2 and TRBJ1-6, the CDR3 gives the full variable domain: EPEVTQTPSHQVTQMGQEVILRCVPISNHLYFYWYRQILGQKVEFLVSFYNNEISEKSEIFDDQFSVERPDGSNFTLKIRSTKLEDSAMYFCASTGPSYNSPLHFGNGTRLTVT.

The rearrangement uses TRBV11-1 and TRBJ1-2; TRBD1 aligns across 7 bases. Germline V gene sequence: CDR1 SGHAT, CDR2 FQDESV (reference sequence). The CDR3 extends over 13 amino acids. Trimming removed 4 bases from V and 5 bases from J; junction bases left unmatched: 4. DNA of the CDR3: TGTGCCAGCAGCTGGGACAGCAGTTATGGCTACACCTTC. Protein product: CASSWDSSYGYTF.

The V and J genes are TRBV18 and TRBJ2-1; a possible D gene is TRBD2 (5 bases). V dropped 3 bases and J dropped 2 bases, with 14 bases sitting between them. The CDR3 spans 16 residues. The germline V gene has CDR1 KGHSH and CDR2 LQKENI. DNA for the CDR3: TGTGCCAGCTCACCCCCCGGAGAGGGTACCTACAATGAGCAGTTCTTC. Amino acid sequence: CASSPPGEGTYNEQFF.

V is TRBV12-3 or TRBV12-4 and J is TRBJ1-1; a possible D gene is TRBD1 (6 bases). V was pared by 3 bases and J by 4 bases, with 9 bases between. This CDR3 region has 13 residues. The CDR3, as DNA: TGTGCCAGCAGTTTCAAAGGGGGCACTGAAGCTTTCTTT. This gives the protein CASSFKGGTEAFF.

V and J are TRBV28 and TRBJ1-4, with D possibly matching TRBD1 (6 bases). CDR1 and CDR2 (germline): MDHEN, SYDVKM. V lost 1 base and J lost 0, with 15 bases in between. This CDR3 is built from 18 residues. The CDR3 region has the DNA TGTGCCAGCAGTTTATTCGGCAGGGGAGGGGCAACTAATGAAAAACTGTTTTTT. Translated, it gives CASSLFGRGGATNEKLFF.